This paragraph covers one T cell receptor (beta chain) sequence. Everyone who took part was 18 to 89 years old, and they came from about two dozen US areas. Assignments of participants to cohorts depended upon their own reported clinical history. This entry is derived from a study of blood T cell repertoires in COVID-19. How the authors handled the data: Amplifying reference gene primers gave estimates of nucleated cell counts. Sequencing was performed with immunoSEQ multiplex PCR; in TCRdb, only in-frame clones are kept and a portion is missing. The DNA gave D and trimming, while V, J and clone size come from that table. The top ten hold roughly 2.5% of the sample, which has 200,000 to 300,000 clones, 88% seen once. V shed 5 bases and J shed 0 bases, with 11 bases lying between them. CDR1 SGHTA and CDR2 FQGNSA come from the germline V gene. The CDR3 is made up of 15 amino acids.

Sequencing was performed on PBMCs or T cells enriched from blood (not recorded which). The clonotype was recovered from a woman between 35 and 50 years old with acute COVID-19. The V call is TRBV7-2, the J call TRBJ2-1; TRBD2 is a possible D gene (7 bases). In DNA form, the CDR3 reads TGTGCCAGCAGCAAAGGGGGGGGCTCCTACAATGAGCAGTTCTTC. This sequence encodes CASSKGGGSYNEQFF.